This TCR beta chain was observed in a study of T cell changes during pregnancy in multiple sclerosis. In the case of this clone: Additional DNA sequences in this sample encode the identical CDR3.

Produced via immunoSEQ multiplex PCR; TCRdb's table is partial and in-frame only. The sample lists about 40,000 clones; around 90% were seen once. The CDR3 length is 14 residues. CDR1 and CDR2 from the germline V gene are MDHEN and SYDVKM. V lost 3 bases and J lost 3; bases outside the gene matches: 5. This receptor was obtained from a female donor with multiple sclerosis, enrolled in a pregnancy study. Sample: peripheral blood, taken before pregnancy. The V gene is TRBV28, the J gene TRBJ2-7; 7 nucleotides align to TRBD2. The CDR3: CASSFGGGLYEQYF. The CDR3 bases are TGTGCCAGCAGTTTTGGGGGGGGTCTCTACGAGCAGTACTTC.